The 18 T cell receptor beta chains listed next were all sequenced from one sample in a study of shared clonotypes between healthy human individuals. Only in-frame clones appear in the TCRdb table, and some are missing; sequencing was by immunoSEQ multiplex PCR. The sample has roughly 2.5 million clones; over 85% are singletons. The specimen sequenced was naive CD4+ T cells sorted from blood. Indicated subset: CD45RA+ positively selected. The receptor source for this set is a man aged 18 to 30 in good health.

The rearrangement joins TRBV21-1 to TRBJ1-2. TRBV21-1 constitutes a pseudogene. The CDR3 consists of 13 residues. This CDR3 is CASSKVVNYGYTF. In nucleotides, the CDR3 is TGTGCCAGCAGCAAAGTAGTGAACTATGGCTACACCTTC.

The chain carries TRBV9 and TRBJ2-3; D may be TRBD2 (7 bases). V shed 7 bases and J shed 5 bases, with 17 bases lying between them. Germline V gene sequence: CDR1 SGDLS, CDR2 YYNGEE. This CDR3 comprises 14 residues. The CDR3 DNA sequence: TGTGCCAGCTCCGGAGGGGGGGCCGGAGATACGCAGTATTTT. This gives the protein CASSGGGAGDTQYF.

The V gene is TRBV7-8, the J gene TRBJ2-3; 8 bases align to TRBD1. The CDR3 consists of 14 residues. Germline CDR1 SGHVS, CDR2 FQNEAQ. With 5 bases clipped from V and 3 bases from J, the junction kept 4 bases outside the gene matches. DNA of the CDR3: TGTGCCAGCAGCCGAGGACAGGGAACAGATACGCAGTATTTT. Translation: CASSRGQGTDTQYF.

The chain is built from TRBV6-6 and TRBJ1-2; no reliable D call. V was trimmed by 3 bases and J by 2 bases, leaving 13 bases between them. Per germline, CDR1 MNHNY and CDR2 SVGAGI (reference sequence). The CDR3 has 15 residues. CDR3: CASSYTGPTNYGYTF. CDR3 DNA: TGTGCCAGCAGTTATACTGGACCGACGAACTATGGCTACACCTTC.

CDR3 nucleotide sequence: TGTGCCAGCAGCCGTGGAGGGGGCGCCTCGGTTGGGACTGAAGCTTTCTTT. It encodes CASSRGGGASVGTEAFF. J is TRBJ1-1 and V is TRBV2; 7 positions match TRBD1. Germline loops: CDR1 SNHLY, CDR2 FYNNEI. The CDR3 has 17 amino acids. V shed 6 bases, J shed 5 bases, and the junction held 18 bases outside the gene matches.

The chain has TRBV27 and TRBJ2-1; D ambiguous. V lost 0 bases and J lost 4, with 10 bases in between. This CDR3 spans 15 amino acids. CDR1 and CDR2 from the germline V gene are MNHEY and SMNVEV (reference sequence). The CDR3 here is CASSLSPLGYNEQFF. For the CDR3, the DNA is TGTGCCAGCAGTTTATCGCCGCTAGGATACAATGAGCAGTTCTTC.

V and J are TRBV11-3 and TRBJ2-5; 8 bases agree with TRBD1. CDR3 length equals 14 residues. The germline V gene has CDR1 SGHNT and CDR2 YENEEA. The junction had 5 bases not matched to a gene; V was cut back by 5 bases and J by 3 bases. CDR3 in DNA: TGTGCCAGCAGCCCAGGACAGGGAGAAGAGACCCAGTACTTC. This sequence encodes CASSPGQGEETQYF.

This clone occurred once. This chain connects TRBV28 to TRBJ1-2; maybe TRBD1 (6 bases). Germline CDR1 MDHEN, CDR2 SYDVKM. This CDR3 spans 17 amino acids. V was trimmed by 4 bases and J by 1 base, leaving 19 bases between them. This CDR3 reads CASSSQAGQLFNYGYTF. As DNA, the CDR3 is TGTGCCAGCAGTTCGCAGGCGGGACAACTTTTTAACTATGGCTACACCTTC.

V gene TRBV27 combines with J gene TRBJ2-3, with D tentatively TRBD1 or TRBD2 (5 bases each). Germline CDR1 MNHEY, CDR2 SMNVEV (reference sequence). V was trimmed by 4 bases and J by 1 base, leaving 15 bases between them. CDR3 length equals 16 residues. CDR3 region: CASSWTGQGGTDTQYF. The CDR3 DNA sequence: TGTGCCAGCAGTTGGACTGGCCAAGGGGGCACAGATACGCAGTATTTT.

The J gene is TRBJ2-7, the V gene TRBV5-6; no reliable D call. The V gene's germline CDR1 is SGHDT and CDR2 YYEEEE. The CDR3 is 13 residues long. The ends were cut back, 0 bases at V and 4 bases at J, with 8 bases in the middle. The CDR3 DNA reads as TGTGCCAGCAGCTTGGATTACGGTTACGAGCAGTACTTC. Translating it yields CASSLDYGYEQYF.

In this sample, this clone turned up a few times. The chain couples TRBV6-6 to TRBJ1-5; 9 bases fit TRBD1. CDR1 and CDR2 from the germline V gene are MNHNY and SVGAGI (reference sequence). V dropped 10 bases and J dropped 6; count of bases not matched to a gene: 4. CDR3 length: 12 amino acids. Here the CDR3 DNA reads TGTGCCACGGGACAGGGAGGTCAGCCCCAGCATTTT. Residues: CATGQGGQPQHF.

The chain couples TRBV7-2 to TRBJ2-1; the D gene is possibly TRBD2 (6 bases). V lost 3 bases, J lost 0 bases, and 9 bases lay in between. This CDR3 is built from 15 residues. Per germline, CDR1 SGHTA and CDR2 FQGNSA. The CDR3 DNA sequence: TGTGCCAGCAGCTTTCGGGAGACCTCCTACAATGAGCAGTTCTTC. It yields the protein CASSFRETSYNEQFF. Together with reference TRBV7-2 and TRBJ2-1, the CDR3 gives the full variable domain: GAGVSQSPSNKVTEKGKDVELRCDPISGHTALYWYRQSLGQGLEFLIYFQGNSAPDKSGLPSDRFSAERTGGSVSTLTIQRTQQEDSAVYLCASSFRETSYNEQFFGPGTRLTVL.

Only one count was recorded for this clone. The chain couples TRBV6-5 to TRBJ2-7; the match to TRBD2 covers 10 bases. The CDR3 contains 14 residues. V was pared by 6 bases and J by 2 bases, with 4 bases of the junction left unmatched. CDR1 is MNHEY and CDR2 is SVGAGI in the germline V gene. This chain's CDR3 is CASSPSGRAYEQYF. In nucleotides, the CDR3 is TGTGCCAGCAGCCCAAGCGGGAGGGCCTACGAGCAGTACTTC.

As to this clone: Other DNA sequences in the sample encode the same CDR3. The CDR3 bases are TGTGCCAGCAGTTACTCGGGCAAGATGAACACTGAAGCTTTCTTT. Translating it yields CASSYSGKMNTEAFF. This rearrangement joins TRBV6-5 to TRBJ1-1, with D unclear. The V end lost 0 bases, the J end lost 0 bases, and 8 bases lay between the germline ends. This CDR3 is built from 15 residues. The germline CDR1 and CDR2 sequences are MNHEY and SVGAGI.

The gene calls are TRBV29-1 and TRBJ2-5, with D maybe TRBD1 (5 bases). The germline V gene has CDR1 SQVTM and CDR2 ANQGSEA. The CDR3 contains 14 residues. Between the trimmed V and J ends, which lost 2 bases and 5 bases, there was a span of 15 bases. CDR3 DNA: TGCAGCGTTGAATGGGCAGGGTCGAAGGAGACCCAGTACTTC. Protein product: CSVEWAGSKETQYF. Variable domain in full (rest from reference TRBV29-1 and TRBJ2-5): SAVISQKPSRDICQRGTSLTIQCQVDSQVTMMFWYRQQPGQSLTLIATANQGSEATYESGFVIDKFPISRPNLTFSTLTVSNMSPEDSSIYLCSVEWAGSKETQYFGPGTRLLVL.

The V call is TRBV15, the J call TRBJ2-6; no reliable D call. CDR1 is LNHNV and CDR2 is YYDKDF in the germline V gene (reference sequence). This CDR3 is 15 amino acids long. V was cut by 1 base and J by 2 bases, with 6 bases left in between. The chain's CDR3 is CATSRGITGANVLTF. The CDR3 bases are TGTGCCACCAGCAGAGGAATAACTGGGGCCAACGTCCTGACTTTC.

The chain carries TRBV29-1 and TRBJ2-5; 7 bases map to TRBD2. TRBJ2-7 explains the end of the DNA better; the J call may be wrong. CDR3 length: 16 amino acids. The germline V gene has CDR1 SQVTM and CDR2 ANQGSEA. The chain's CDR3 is CSVEEGGIFSSYEQYF. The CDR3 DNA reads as TGCAGCGTTGAAGAGGGAGGGATCTTCAGCTCCTACGAGCAGTACTTC.

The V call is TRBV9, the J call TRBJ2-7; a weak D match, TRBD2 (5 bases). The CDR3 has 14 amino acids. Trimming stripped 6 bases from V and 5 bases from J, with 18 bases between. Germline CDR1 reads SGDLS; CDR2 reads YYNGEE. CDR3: CASTYGEYGNEQYF. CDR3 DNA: TGTGCCAGCACCTACGGGGAGTACGGGAACGAGCAGTACTTC. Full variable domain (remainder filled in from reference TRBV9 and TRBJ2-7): DSGVTQTPKHLITATGQRVTLRCSPRSGDLSVYWYQQSLDQGLQFLIQYYNGEERAKGNILERFSAQQFPDLHSELNLSSLELGDSALYFCASTYGEYGNEQYFGPGTRLTVT.